These 10 T cell receptor beta chains originate from one sample sequenced in a study of OX40 agonist ivuxolimab in advanced cancers. Generated by immunoSEQ multiplex PCR, the TCRdb table keeps only in-frame clones and is missing some. Of roughly 48,000 clones in the sample, about three quarters were seen once. Source: CD4+ or CD8+ T cells sorted from blood, taken in a trial of the OX40 agonist ivuxolimab. These receptors all stem from an adult with an advanced solid tumor such as melanoma, head and neck, liver or kidney cancer.

The chain combines TRBV5-6 with TRBJ2-7; D call uncertain. The length of the CDR3 is 10 residues. Germline V CDR1 and CDR2: SGHDT, YYEEEE. The V gene lost 2 bases and the J gene lost 7 bases, with 4 bases spanning the gap. For the CDR3, the DNA is TGTGCCAGCAGCTTACGGGAGCAGTACTTC. Translated: CASSLREQYF.

This chain uses TRBV7-8 with TRBJ2-7; D remains unclear. Germline loops: CDR1 SGHVS, CDR2 FQNEAQ. The germline V and J ends were trimmed by 5 bases and 7 bases, with 12 bases remaining between them. The CDR3 is 12 residues long. The CDR3 DNA is TGTGCCAGCAGCCCGAACGTGGGGGAGCAGTACTTC. Translation gives CASSPNVGEQYF. The full variable domain, in which reference TRBV7-8 and TRBJ2-7 provide the parts outside the CDR3, is GAGVSQSPRYKVAKRGQDVALRCDPISGHVSLFWYQQALGQGPEFLTYFQNEAQLDKSGLPSDRFFAERPEGSVSTLKIQRTQQEDSAVYLCASSPNVGEQYFGPGTRLTVT.

CDR3 DNA: TGTGCCAGTCCAGAGCCCCAGCATTTT. Its translation is CASPEPQHF. The chain is built from TRBV19 and TRBJ1-5; D not resolved. CDR1 LNHDA and CDR2 SQIVND come from the germline V gene (reference sequence). CDR3 length: 9 residues. V was shortened by 8 bases and J by 8 bases, with 4 bases between the two germline ends. The full variable domain, in which reference TRBV19 and TRBJ1-5 provide the parts outside the CDR3, is DGGITQSPKYLFRKEGQNVTLSCEQNLNHDAMYWYRQDPGQGLRLIYYSQIVNDFQKGDIAEGYSVSREKKESFPLTVTSAQKNPTAFYLCASPEPQHFGDGTRLSIL.

V is TRBV6-1 and J is TRBJ2-5, with D perhaps being TRBD1 or TRBD2 (5 bases each). The DNA end is more similar to TRBJ2-7, so the J call may be wrong. Germline V gives CDR1 MNHNS, CDR2 SASEGT. The CDR3 consists of 14 residues. The CDR3: CASSDGGASYEQYF. The CDR3, as DNA: TGTGCCAGCAGTGATGGGGGAGCCTCCTACGAGCAGTACTTC.

This clone was seen once. This sequence joins TRBV5-1 and TRBJ2-1; no firm D call. V was cut by 4 bases and J by 0 bases, with 11 bases left in between. The CDR3 has 15 amino acids. Germline V CDR1 and CDR2: SGHRS, YFSETQ. CDR3 DNA: TGCGCCAGCAGCACCGATCTTAGCTCCTACAATGAGCAGTTCTTC. Translation gives CASSTDLSSYNEQFF.

Note on this clone: In the same sample, other DNA sequences code for this CDR3. The genes are TRBV7-2 and TRBJ2-7; D ambiguous. This CDR3 comprises 14 residues. From germline, CDR1 is SGHTA and CDR2 FQGNSA. The ends were cut back, 1 base at V and 5 bases at J, with 12 bases in the middle. The CDR3 protein is CASSLVPGPNEQYF. As DNA, the CDR3 is TGTGCCAGCAGCTTAGTCCCAGGTCCCAACGAGCAGTACTTC.

The V call is TRBV6-5, the J call TRBJ1-3; D not resolved. CDR1 is MNHEY and CDR2 is SVGAGI in the germline V gene. Trimming removed 0 bases at V and 4 bases at J, with 4 bases between. The CDR3 is 13 residues long. The CDR3 spells CASSYSDGNTIYF. CDR3 in DNA: TGTGCCAGCAGTTACTCGGACGGAAACACCATATATTTT.

This chain links TRBV4-3 with TRBJ2-5; maybe TRBD2 (6 bases). The J call is in doubt because the DNA end fits TRBJ2-7 better. This CDR3 has 15 amino acids. Looked up from germline, CDR1 is LGHNA and CDR2 is YSLEER. CDR3 sequence reads: CASSPHGGQGGEQYF. In DNA form, the CDR3 reads TGCGCCAGCAGCCCGCATGGAGGGCAGGGAGGCGAGCAGTACTTC.

This clone occurred once. The V call is TRBV14, the J call TRBJ2-7; no reliable D call. The CDR3 has 17 residues. Germline V CDR1 and CDR2: SGHDN, FVKESK. V lost 1 base, J lost 4 bases, and 20 bases lay in between. Written as DNA, the CDR3 is TGTGCCAGCAGCCAAGTGGGCCTAAAACTTGGGGTTTACGAGCAGTACTTC. This codes for CASSQVGLKLGVYEQYF.

This clone is medium-sized in the sample. The chain uses TRBV5-4 and TRBJ2-7; D gene unclear. Germline CDR1 is SGHNT and CDR2 is YYREEE (reference sequence). The CDR3 sequence is 14 residues long. Trimming shortened V by 4 bases and J by 0 bases, and 11 bases separated the two germline ends. The CDR3: CASSPLAGSYEQYF. The CDR3 coding sequence is TGTGCCAGCAGCCCCCTTGCCGGCTCCTACGAGCAGTACTTC.